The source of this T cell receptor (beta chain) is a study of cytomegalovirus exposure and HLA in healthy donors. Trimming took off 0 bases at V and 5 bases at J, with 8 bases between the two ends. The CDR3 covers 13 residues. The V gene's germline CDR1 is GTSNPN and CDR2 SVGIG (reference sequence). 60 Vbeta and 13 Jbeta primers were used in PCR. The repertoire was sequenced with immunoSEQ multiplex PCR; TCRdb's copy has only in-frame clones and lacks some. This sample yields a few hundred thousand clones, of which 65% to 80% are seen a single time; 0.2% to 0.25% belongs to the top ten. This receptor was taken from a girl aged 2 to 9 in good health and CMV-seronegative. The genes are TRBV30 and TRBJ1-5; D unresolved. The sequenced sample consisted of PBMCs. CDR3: CAWSVTGHQPQHF. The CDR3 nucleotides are TGTGCCTGGAGTGTAACTGGGCATCAGCCCCAGCATTTT.